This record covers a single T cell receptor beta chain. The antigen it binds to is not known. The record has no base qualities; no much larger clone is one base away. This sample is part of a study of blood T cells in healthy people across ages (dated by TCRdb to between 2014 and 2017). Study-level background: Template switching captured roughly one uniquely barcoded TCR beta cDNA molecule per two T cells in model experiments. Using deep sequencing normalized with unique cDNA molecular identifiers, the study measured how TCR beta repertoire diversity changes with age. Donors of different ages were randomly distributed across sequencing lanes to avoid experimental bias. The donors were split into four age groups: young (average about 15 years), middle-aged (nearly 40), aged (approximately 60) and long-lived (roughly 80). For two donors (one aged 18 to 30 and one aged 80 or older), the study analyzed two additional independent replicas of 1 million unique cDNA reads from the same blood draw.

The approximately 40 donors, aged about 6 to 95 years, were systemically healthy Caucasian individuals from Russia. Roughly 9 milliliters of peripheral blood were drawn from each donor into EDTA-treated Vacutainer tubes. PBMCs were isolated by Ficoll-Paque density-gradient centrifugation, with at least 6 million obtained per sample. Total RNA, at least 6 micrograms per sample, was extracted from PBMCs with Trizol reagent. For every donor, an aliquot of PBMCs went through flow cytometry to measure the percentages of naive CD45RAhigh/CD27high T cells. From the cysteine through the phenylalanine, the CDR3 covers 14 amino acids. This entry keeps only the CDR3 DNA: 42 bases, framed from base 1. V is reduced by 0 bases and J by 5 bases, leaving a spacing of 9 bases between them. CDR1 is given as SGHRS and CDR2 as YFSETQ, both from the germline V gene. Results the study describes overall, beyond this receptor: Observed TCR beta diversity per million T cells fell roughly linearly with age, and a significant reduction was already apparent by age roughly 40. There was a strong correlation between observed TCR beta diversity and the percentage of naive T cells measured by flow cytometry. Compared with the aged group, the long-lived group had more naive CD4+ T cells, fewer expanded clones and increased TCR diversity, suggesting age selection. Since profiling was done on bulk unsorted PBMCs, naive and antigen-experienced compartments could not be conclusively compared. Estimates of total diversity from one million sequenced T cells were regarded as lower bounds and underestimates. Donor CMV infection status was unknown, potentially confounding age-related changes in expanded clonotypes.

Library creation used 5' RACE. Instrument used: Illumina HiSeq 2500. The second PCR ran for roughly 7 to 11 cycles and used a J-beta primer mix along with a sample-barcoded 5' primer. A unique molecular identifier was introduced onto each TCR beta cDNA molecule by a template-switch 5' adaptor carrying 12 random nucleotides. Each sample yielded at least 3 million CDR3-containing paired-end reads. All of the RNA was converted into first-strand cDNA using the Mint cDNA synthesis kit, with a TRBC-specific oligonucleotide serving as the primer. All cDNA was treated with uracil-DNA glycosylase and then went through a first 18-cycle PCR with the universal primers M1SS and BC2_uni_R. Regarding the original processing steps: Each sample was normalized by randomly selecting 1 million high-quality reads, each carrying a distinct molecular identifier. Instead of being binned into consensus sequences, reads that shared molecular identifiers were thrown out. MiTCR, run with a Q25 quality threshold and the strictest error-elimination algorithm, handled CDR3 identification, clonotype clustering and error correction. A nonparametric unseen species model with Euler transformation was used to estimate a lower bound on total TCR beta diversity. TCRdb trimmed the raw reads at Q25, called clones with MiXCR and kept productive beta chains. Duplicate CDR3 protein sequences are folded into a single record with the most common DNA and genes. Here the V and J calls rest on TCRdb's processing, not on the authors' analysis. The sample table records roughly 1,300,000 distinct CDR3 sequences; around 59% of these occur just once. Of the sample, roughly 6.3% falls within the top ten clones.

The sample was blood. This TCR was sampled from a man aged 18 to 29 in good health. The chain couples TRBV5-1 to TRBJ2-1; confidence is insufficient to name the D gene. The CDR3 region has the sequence CASSLAGLNNEQFF. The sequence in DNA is TGCGCCAGCAGCTTGGCCGGGCTAAACAATGAGCAGTTCTTC.